This T cell receptor beta chain was profiled in a study of cytomegalovirus exposure and HLA in healthy donors. General study findings and limits: In a later analysis, several top co-occurrence clusters appeared linked to parvovirus B19, influenza, CMV and Epstein-Barr virus. TRBV6-2, TRBV6-3 and some other V segments were excluded as indistinguishable. Upon later analysis, TCR association rates were observed to vary by HLA locus, being highest for DRB1 and lowest for HLA-C. The study listed approximately 160 cytomegalovirus-associated TCR beta chains.

Primers included in the PCR were 60 Vbeta and 13 Jbeta primers. Sequenced by immunoSEQ multiplex PCR; TCRdb stores in-frame clones only, minus some. The data hold about 160,000 clones, with approximately 80% observed a single time. Points on this clone: Its target is not known.

Per the germline V gene, CDR1 is DFQATT and CDR2 is SNEGSKA (reference sequence). V lost 7 bases to trimming and J lost 5 bases, with 8 bases between them. This CDR3 region has 11 residues. The sequenced sample was PBMCs. This receptor was identified in a woman aged 25 to 39 in good health and CMV-seropositive. V is TRBV20-1 and J is TRBJ1-4; the D is unclear. CDR3 in amino acids: CSVEGNEKLFF. For the CDR3, the DNA is TGCAGTGTGGAGGGAAATGAAAAACTGTTTTTT.